This T cell receptor (beta chain) was identified during a study of blood T cell repertoires in COVID-19. The protocol was immunoSEQ multiplex PCR, while the TCRdb copy is restricted to in-frame clones and leaves out a portion. The sample records some 200,000 clones, around 86% being singletons. This clone showed up just a few times. The CDR3 extends over 13 amino acids. Per the germline V gene, CDR1 is GTSNPN and CDR2 is SVGIG (reference sequence). V lost 4 bases and J lost 0, with 9 bases in between. The V call is TRBV30, the J call TRBJ1-2; D remains unclear. Input material: peripheral blood. The TCR comes from a man aged 35-49 years with active or convalescent COVID-19. CDR3 protein: CAWIRQTNYGYTF. CDR3 nucleotide sequence: TGTGCCTGGATCAGGCAAACTAACTATGGCTACACCTTC.